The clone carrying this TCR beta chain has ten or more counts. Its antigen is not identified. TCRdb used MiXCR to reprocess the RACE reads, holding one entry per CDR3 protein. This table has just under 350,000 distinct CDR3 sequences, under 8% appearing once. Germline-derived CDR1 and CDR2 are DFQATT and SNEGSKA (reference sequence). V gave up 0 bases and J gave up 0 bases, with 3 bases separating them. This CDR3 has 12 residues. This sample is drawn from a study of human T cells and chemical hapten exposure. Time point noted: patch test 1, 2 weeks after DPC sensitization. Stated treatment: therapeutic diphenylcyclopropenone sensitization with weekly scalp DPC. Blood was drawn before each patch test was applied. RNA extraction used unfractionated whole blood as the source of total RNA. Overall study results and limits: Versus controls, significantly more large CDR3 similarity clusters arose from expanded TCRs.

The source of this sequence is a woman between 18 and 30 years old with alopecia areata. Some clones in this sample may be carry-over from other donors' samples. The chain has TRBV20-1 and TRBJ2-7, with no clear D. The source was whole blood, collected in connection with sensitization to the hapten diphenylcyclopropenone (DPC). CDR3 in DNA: TGCAGTGCTAGAGAGAGCTCCTACGAGCAGTACTTC. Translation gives CSARESSYEQYF.